This T cell receptor (beta chain) is drawn from a study of control samples from healthy donors and cancer patients (TCRdb year 2020). From the cysteine up to the phenylalanine, the CDR3 has a length of 11 residues. Solely the CDR3 DNA is kept, with 33 bases framed from the first base. Trimming removed 3 bases from V and 2 bases from J, leaving 1 base between the germline ends. The germline V gene sets CDR1 to SGHRS and CDR2 to YFSETQ. A remark on this clone: Its antigen has not been determined. No base qualities exist here, and no much larger clone lies one base off it.

Preparation of the library involved the immunoSEQ multiplex PCR assay. The table comes from immuneACCESS by way of TCRdb, which keeps in-frame sequences with V and J called. Part of the clones is missing from these tables; in studies checked, under half for an unresolved V gene and the rest for unknown reasons. Within this sample are about 82,000 clones, with 85% to 95% of them counted one time only. Around 4.9% of the sample is taken by the ten largest. The TCR comes from a young woman in good health. This chain is built from TRBV5-1 and TRBJ2-3; no D gene can be assigned with confidence. The material sequenced was blood. Here is the DNA: TGCGCCAGCAGCTCCACAGATACGCAGTATTTT. Translation gives CASSSTDTQYF.